These 21 T cell receptor beta chains share one sample of origin, sequenced in a study of blood T cells in healthy people across ages. A second PCR, run for about 7 to 11 cycles, used a sample-barcoded 5' primer plus a J-beta primer mix. TCRdb re-derived calls from the 5' RACE reads in MiXCR, one entry per CDR3 protein. The sample yields more than 800,000 distinct CDR3 sequences, roughly 45% seen once. What was sequenced was blood. The receptors derive from a woman aged 55-69 years in good health.

This clonotype was picked up a small number of times. V usage is TRBV14 and J usage is TRBJ2-6, with 7 positions matching TRBD1. V shed 6 bases, J shed 0 bases, and the junction held 5 bases outside the gene matches. Germline loops: CDR1 SGHDN, CDR2 FVKESK. The CDR3 is 16 residues long. CDR3 sequence: CASRRTGRSGANVLTF. The CDR3 region has the DNA TGTGCCAGCAGACGGACAGGCCGCTCTGGGGCCAACGTCCTGACTTTC.

This chain uses TRBV6-1 with TRBJ2-5, with a weak D call TRBD2 (6 bases). The J call may be mistaken, given a closer DNA end match to TRBJ2-7. The CDR3 has 15 residues. CDR1 is MNHNS and CDR2 is SASEGT in the germline V gene. The CDR3 is CASNAAGLEWYEQYF. In DNA form, the CDR3 reads TGTGCCAGCAATGCCGCGGGGTTAGAATGGTACGAGCAGTACTTC.

This chain uses TRBV20-1 with TRBJ2-7, with D maybe TRBD2 (6 bases). Germline V gives CDR1 DFQATT, CDR2 SNEGSKA (reference sequence). V was pared by 3 bases and J by 1 base, with 16 bases between. The CDR3 has 15 residues. CDR3 sequence: CSAREGRGISYEQYF. For the CDR3, the DNA is TGCAGTGCTAGGGAAGGACGGGGGATTTCCTACGAGCAGTACTTC.

This chain joins TRBV7-9 and TRBJ1-2, with TRBD1 as a possible D gene (6 bases). V was cut by 4 bases and J by 2 bases, with 11 bases left in between. The germline V gene encodes CDR1 SEHNR and CDR2 FQNEAQ (reference sequence). This CDR3 has 14 amino acids. CDR3 in amino acids: CASSSQGFNYGYTF. In nucleotides, the CDR3 is TGTGCCAGCAGCTCCCAGGGGTTCAACTATGGCTACACCTTC. Full variable domain (missing parts from reference TRBV7-9 and TRBJ1-2): DTGVSQNPRHKITKRGQNVTFRCDPISEHNRLYWYRQTLGQGPEFLTYFQNEAQLEKSRLLSDRFSAERPKGSFSTLEIQRTEQGDSAMYLCASSSQGFNYGYTFGSGTRLTVV.

The gene calls are TRBV5-1 and TRBJ2-5; 7 bases are shared with TRBD2. The junction had 3 bases not matched to a gene; V was cut back by 0 bases and J by 4 bases. CDR1 is SGHRS, CDR2 YFSETQ, per germline. This CDR3 contains 14 residues. CDR3 region: CASSLGIAGETQYF. Here the CDR3 DNA reads TGCGCCAGCAGCTTGGGTATAGCGGGAGAGACCCAGTACTTC.

The chain's CDR3 is CASSLREVGYNEQFF. Here the CDR3 DNA reads TGTGCCAGCAGCTTGCGGGAGGTGGGCTACAATGAGCAGTTCTTC. The gene calls are TRBV11-2 and TRBJ2-1; 8 bases fit TRBD2. Germline loops: CDR1 SGHAT, CDR2 FQNNGV. The V segment lost 3 bases and the J segment 3 bases; nucleotides outside the gene matches: 4. This CDR3 spans 15 amino acids.

J is TRBJ2-4 and V is TRBV7-2; D might be TRBD2 (6 bases). Germline lookup yields CDR1 SGHTA and CDR2 FQGNSA. Trimming stripped 5 bases from V and 6 bases from J, with 17 bases between. This CDR3 spans 15 amino acids. CDR3 protein: CASSLPTGLGNIQYF. The CDR3 bases are TGTGCCAGCAGCCTTCCGACGGGACTGGGAAACATTCAGTACTTC.

V and J are TRBV14 and TRBJ2-7; D is unclear. The CDR3 sequence is 15 residues long. Germline CDR1 and CDR2: SGHDN and FVKESK. The ends were cut back, 0 bases at V and 3 bases at J, with 12 bases in the middle. CDR3 in amino acids: CASSQESSPYYEQYF. As DNA, the CDR3 is TGTGCCAGCAGCCAAGAATCAAGCCCCTACTACGAGCAGTACTTC.

This chain links TRBV10-1 with TRBJ1-1; D gene unclear. The V end lost 10 bases, the J end lost 1 base, and 13 bases lay between the germline ends. The CDR3 is 13 residues long. Germline V gene lookup returns CDR1 WNHNN and CDR2 SYGVQD (reference sequence). This CDR3 reads CATKEKRNTEAFF. The CDR3 nucleotides are TGCGCCACCAAGGAGAAGCGGAACACTGAAGCTTTCTTT.

The sample holds one count of this clonotype. The DNA for the CDR3 is TGTGCCAGCAGCTTAGTGGGGGCAGAAATTGGCTACACCTTC. Amino acids: CASSLVGAEIGYTF. The V call is TRBV7-9, the J call TRBJ1-2; D may be TRBD1 (6 bases). Deletions cut 1 base from V and 7 bases from J, with 13 bases between. The CDR3 is made up of 14 amino acids. Germline CDR1 reads SEHNR; CDR2 reads FQNEAQ (reference sequence).

V and J are TRBV18 and TRBJ2-2; D gene uncertain. This CDR3 spans 14 amino acids. Germline lookup yields CDR1 KGHSH and CDR2 LQKENI. Trimming took 0 bases from V and 5 from J, leaving 7 bases between them. The CDR3 region is CASSPPTATGELFF. In nucleotides, the CDR3 is TGTGCCAGCTCACCACCGACCGCTACCGGGGAGCTGTTTTTT.

The genes are TRBV11-1 and TRBJ2-5; TRBD1 matches 7 bases. Looked up from germline, CDR1 is SGHAT and CDR2 is FQDESV (reference sequence). CDR3 size: 16 residues. The V and J ends lost 4 bases and 3 bases, in that order; junction bases with no gene match: 11. DNA of the CDR3: TGTGCCAGCAGCTCTCCCCGGGGACAGAATAAAGAGACCCAGTACTTC. Residues: CASSSPRGQNKETQYF.

The table lists this clonotype with a few counts. The rearrangement uses TRBV27 and TRBJ1-6; D uncertain. Trimming removed 6 bases from V and 9 bases from J, with 24 bases in between. The CDR3 length is 17 residues. CDR1 and CDR2 from the germline V gene are MNHEY and SMNVEV (reference sequence). As DNA, the CDR3 is TGTGCCAGCAGGGAGCCCGAGACGTGGTTTAGGAGTTCACCCCTCCACTTT. Amino acid sequence: CASREPETWFRSSPLHF.

This clonotype was picked up a small number of times. The V and J genes are TRBV2 and TRBJ2-3, with TRBD2 identical over 8 bases. V shed 2 bases, J shed 4 bases, and the junction held 8 bases outside the gene matches. The CDR3 consists of 16 residues. The V gene's germline CDR1 is SNHLY and CDR2 FYNNEI. CDR3 bases: TGTGCCAGCAGTGAATCAGCGGGAGTCAAGGCAGATACGCAGTATTTT. It yields the protein CASSESAGVKADTQYF.

This chain uses TRBV15 with TRBJ1-2, with 7 bases that match TRBD1. The CDR3 has 14 amino acids. Germline loops: CDR1 LNHNV, CDR2 YYDKDF (reference sequence). The ends lost 1 base at V and 8 bases at J; junction bases unmatched: 7. The CDR3 region is CATSRAETGFGYTF. For the CDR3, the DNA is TGTGCCACCAGCAGAGCAGAGACAGGGTTCGGCTACACCTTC.

This sequence joins TRBV20-1 and TRBJ2-5, with D unresolved. Germline assignment: CDR1 DFQATT and CDR2 SNEGSKA (reference sequence). The CDR3 spans 15 residues. The V end lost 1 base, the J end lost 11 bases, and 23 bases lay between the germline ends. CDR3 loop: CSARAGAASYNEQYF. The CDR3 region has the DNA TGCAGTGCTAGAGCAGGTGCCGCCTCCTATAATGAGCAGTACTTC.

This clonotype has at least ten counts. The J gene is TRBJ2-7, the V gene TRBV7-2; TRBD2 matches 11 bases. J gave up 2 bases and V 4 bases, and 4 bases lay outside the gene matches. The CDR3 has 15 residues. Per germline, CDR1 SGHTA and CDR2 FQGNSA. CDR3 nucleotides: TGTGCCAGCAGCTCAGCGGGACTAGCGGCCTACGAGCAGTACTTC. It yields the protein CASSSAGLAAYEQYF.

The table lists this clonotype with a few counts. This sequence joins TRBV10-3 and TRBJ2-7, with 10 bases fitting TRBD1. Germline CDR1 and CDR2: ENHRY and SYGVKD. CDR3 length: 13 residues. With 7 bases clipped from V and 5 bases from J, the junction kept 5 bases outside the gene matches. DNA for the CDR3: TGTGCCATCACTAAGGACAGGGGGAACGAGCAGTACTTC. It yields the protein CAITKDRGNEQYF.

This chain connects TRBV20-1 to TRBJ2-5; possibly TRBD2 for D (6 bases). The length of the CDR3 is 12 residues. CDR1 is DFQATT and CDR2 is SNEGSKA in the germline V gene (reference sequence). Between the trimmed V and J ends, which lost 7 bases and 0 bases, there was a span of 9 bases. In nucleotides, the CDR3 is TGCAGTGGCGGGATGAACCAAGAGACCCAGTACTTC. Its protein is CSGGMNQETQYF.

This sequence joins TRBV20-1 and TRBJ2-5; TRBD1 matches 9 bases. Gene TRBJ2-7 matches the end of the DNA better, so the J call may be wrong. From germline, CDR1 is DFQATT and CDR2 SNEGSKA (reference sequence). The CDR3 is 15 amino acids. The chain's CDR3 is CSARDFGTGSYEQYF. The DNA for the CDR3 is TGCAGTGCTAGAGATTTCGGGACAGGGTCCTACGAGCAGTACTTC.

The chain uses TRBV11-2 and TRBJ1-1; possibly TRBD1 for D (5 bases). The ends were cut back, 5 bases at V and 0 bases at J, with 10 bases in the middle. The CDR3 extends over 14 amino acids. Germline lookup yields CDR1 SGHAT and CDR2 FQNNGV. CDR3 sequence: CASSGGPLNTEAFF. CDR3 sequence (DNA): TGTGCCAGCAGCGGGGGACCGCTGAACACTGAAGCTTTCTTT. Combining the CDR3 with reference TRBV11-2 and TRBJ1-1 gives the whole variable domain EAGVAQSPRYKIIEKRQSVAFWCNPISGHATLYWYQQILGQGPKLLIQFQNNGVVDDSQLPKDRFSAERLKGVDSTLKIQPAKLEDSAVYLCASSGGPLNTEAFFGQGTRLTVV.